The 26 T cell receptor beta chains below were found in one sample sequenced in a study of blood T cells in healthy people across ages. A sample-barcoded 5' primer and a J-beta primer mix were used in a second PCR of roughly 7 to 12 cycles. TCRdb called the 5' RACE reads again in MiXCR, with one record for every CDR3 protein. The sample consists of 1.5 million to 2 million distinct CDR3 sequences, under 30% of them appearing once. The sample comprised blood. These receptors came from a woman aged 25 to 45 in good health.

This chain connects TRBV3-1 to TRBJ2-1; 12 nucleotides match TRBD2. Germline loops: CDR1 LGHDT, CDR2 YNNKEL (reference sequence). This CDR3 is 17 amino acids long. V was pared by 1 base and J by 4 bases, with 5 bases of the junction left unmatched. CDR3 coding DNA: TGTGCCAGCAGCCAAGCGGCTAGCGGGGGGGGATACAATGAGCAGTTCTTC. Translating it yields CASSQAASGGGYNEQFF.

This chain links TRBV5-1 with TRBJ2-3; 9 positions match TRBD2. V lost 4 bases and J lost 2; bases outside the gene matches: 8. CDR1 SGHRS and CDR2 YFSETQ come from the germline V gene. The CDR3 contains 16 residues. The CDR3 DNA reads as TGCGCCAGCAGCGAAAATAGCGGGGGATTCACAGATACGCAGTATTTT. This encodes CASSENSGGFTDTQYF.

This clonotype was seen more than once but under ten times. The CDR3 DNA reads TGTGCCAGCAGTTACCCGATCTCGGCAGTCGGCTACACCTTC. Translation gives CASSYPISAVGYTF. V usage is TRBV6-2 or TRBV6-3 and J usage is TRBJ1-2; D remains unclear. V was pared by 2 bases and J by 8 bases, with 15 bases between. Germline assignment: CDR1 MNHEY and CDR2 SVGEGT. The CDR3 is 14 amino acids.

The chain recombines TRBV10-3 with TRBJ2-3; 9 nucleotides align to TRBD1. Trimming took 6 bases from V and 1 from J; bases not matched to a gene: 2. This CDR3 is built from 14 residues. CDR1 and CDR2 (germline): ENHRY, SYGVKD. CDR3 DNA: TGTGCCATCAGCACAGGGGGCCGCACAGATACGCAGTATTTT. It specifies CAISTGGRTDTQYF.

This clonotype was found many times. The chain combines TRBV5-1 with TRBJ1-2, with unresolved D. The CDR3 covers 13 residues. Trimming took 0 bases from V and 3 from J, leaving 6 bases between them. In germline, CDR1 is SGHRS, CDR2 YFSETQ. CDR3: CASSLEADYGYTF. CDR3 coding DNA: TGCGCCAGCAGCTTGGAGGCGGACTATGGCTACACCTTC.

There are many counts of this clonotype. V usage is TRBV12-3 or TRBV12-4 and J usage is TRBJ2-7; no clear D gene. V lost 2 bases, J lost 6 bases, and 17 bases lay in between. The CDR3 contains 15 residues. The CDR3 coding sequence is TGTGCCAGCAGTTTACCGTATGAGAGTTCGGGCGAGCAGTACTTC. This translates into CASSLPYESSGEQYF.

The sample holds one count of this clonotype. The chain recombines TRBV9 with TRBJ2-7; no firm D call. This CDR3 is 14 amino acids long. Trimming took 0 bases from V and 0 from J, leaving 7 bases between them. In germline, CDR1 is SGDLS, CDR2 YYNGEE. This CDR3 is CASSVDLPSYEQYF. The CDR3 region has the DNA TGTGCCAGCAGCGTAGATTTGCCCTCCTACGAGCAGTACTTC.

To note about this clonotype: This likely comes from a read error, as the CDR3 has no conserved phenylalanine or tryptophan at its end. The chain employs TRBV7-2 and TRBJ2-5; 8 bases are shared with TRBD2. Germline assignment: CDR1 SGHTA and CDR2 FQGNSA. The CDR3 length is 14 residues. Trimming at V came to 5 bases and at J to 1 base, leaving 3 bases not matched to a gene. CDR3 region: CASSRSGTQETQYV. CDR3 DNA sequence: TGTGCCAGCAGCCGTAGCGGGACCCAAGAGACCCAGTACGTC.

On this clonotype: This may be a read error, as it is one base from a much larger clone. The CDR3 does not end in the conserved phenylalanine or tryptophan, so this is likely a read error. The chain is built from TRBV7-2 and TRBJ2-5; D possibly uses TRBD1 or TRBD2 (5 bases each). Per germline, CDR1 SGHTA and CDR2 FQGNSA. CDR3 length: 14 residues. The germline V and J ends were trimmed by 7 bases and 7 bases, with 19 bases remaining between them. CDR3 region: CASTLQRDVGTQYY. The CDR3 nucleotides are TGTGCCAGCACCCTCCAACGGGACGTCGGGACCCAGTACTAC.

The CDR3 coding sequence is TGTGCCAGTAGGGAGAGGCAGGGATATGGCTACACCTTC. Translating it yields CASRERQGYGYTF. This chain joins TRBV19 and TRBJ1-2, with TRBD1 as a possible D gene (5 bases). Trimming took off 6 bases at V and 5 bases at J, with 13 bases between the two ends. This CDR3 contains 13 residues. The germline V gene encodes CDR1 LNHDA and CDR2 SQIVND (reference sequence).

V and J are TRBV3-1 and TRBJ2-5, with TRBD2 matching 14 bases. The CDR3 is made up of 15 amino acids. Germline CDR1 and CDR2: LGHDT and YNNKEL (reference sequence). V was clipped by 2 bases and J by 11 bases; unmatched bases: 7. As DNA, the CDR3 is TGTGCCAGCAGCCAAAGACTAGCGGGAGGGGGGGAGCAGTACTTC. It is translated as CASSQRLAGGGEQYF.

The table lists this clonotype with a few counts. CDR3 region: CSARALREANRLPGLPPETQYF. CDR3 DNA sequence: TGCAGTGCCAGGGCGTTGAGGGAGGCAAACCGGCTCCCAGGACTCCCTCCCGAGACCCAGTACTTC. The chain uses TRBV20-1 and TRBJ2-5, with a tentative D call TRBD2 (6 bases). Germline V gives CDR1 DFQATT, CDR2 SNEGSKA (reference sequence). Trimming left V 6 bases short and J 5 bases short, with 43 bases between. The CDR3 totals 22 residues.

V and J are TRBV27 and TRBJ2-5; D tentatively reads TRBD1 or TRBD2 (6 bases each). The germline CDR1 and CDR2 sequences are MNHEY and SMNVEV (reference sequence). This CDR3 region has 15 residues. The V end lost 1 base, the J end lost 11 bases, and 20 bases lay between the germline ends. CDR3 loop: CASSLFGTGEGGQYF. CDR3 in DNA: TGTGCCAGCAGTTTATTTGGGACTGGGGAAGGGGGGCAGTACTTC.

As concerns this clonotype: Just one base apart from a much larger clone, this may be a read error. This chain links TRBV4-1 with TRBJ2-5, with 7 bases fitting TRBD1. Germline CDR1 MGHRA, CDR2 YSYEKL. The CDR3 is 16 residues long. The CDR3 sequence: CAGSQGPGQVQETQYF. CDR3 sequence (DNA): TGCGCCGGCAGCCAAGGACCCGGACAGGTACAAGAGACCCAGTACTTC.

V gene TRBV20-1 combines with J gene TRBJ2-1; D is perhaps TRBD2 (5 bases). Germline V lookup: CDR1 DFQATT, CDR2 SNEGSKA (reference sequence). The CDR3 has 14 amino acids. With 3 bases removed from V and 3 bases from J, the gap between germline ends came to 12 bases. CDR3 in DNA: TGCAGTGCTAGGCCTCGCGGGTACTACAATGAGCAGTTCTTC. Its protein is CSARPRGYYNEQFF.

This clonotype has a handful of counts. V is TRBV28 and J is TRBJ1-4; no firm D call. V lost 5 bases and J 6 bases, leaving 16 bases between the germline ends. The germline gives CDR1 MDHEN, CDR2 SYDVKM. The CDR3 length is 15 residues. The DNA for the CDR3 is TGTGCCAGCAGTACCTTCGCCGACGACGATGAAAAACTGTTTTTT. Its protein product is CASSTFADDDEKLFF.

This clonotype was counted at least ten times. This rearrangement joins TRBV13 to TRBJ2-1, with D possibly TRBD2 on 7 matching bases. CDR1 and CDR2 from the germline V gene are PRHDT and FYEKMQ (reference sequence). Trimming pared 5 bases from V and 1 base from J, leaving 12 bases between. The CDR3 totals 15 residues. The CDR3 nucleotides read TGTGCCAGCAGCGTGCGGGGGCCATCCTACAATGAGCAGTTCTTC. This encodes CASSVRGPSYNEQFF.

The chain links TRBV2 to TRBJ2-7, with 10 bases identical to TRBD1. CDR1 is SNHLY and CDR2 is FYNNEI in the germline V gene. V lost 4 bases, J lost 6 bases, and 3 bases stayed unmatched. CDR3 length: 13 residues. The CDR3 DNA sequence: TGTGCCAGCAGTGTCCGGACAGGGGGCGAGCAGTACTTC. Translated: CASSVRTGGEQYF.

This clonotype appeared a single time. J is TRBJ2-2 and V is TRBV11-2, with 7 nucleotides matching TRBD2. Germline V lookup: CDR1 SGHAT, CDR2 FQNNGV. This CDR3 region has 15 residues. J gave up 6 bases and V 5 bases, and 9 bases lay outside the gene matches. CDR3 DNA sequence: TGTGCCAGCAGCCCCAGGGCGGGGGTGGCCGGGGAGCTGTTTTTT. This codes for CASSPRAGVAGELFF.

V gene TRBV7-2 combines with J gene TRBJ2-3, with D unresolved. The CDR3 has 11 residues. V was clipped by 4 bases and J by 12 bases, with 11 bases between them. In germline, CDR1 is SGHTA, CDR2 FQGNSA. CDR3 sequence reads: CASSSPRPQYF. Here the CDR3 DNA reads TGTGCCAGCAGCTCGCCAAGGCCTCAGTATTTT.

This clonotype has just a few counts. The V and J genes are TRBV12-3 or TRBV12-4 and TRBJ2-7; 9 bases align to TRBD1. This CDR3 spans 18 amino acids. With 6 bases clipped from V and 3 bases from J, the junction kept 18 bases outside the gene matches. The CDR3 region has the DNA TGTGCCAGCAGGAAAGGACAGGGGCTAAAACGAGGCGACTACGAGCAGTACTTC. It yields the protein CASRKGQGLKRGDYEQYF.

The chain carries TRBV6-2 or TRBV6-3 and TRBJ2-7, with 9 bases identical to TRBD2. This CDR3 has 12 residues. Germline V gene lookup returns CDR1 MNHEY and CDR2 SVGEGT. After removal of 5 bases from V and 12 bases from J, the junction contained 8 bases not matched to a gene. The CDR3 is CASSLGLAFPYF. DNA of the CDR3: TGTGCCAGCAGTCTGGGACTAGCATTCCCGTACTTC.

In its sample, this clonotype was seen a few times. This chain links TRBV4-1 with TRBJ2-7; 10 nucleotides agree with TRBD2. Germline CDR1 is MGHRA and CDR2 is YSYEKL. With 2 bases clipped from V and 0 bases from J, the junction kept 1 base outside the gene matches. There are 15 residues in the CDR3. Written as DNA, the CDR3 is TGCGCCAGCAGCCAACTAGCGGGGGACTCCTACGAGCAGTACTTC. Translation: CASSQLAGDSYEQYF.

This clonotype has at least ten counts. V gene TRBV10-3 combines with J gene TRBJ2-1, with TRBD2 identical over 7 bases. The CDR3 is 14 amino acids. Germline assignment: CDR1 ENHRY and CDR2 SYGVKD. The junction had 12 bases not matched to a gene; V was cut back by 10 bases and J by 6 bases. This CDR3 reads CASSRLASTNEQFF. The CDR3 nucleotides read TGTGCCAGTTCGCGACTAGCTTCGACCAATGAGCAGTTCTTC.

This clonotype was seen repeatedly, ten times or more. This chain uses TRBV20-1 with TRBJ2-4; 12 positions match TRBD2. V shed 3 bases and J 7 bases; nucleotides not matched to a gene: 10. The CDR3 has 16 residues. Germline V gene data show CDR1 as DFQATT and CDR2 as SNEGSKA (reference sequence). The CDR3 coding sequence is TGCAGTGCTAGGGACCCTAGCGGGGGGGCCGGGAACATTCAGTACTTC. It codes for CSARDPSGGAGNIQYF.

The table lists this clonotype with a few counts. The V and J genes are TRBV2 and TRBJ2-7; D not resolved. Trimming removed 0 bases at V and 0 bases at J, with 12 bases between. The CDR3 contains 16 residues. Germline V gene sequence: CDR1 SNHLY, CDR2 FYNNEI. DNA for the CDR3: TGTGCCAGCAGTGAAGCATTTAGGGAAGCCTCCTACGAGCAGTACTTC. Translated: CASSEAFREASYEQYF. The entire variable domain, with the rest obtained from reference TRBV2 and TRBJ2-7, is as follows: EPEVTQTPSHQVTQMGQEVILRCVPISNHLYFYWYRQILGQKVEFLVSFYNNEISEKSEIFDDQFSVERPDGSNFTLKIRSTKLEDSAMYFCASSEAFREASYEQYFGPGTRLTVT.